Each of the 6 T cell receptor beta chains below was sequenced from the same sample in a study of cytomegalovirus exposure and HLA in healthy donors. PCR amplification relied on 60 Vbeta primers (plus 13 Jbeta primers). This table comes from immunoSEQ multiplex PCR, and its TCRdb copy is limited to in-frame clones, with some not included. Of 80,000 to 100,000 clones in the sample, 73% were seen once. The sequencing input was PBMCs. Receptor source: a man aged 35 to 55 in good health and CMV-seronegative.

This rearrangement joins TRBV4-2 to TRBJ2-2; D gene unclear. Germline lookup yields CDR1 LGHNA and CDR2 YNFKEQ. The CDR3 contains 16 residues. V was shortened by 8 bases and J by 0 bases, with 16 bases between the two germline ends. The CDR3 protein is CASGSRGNANTGELFF. The CDR3, as DNA: TGTGCCAGCGGCTCCCGAGGCAATGCGAACACCGGGGAGCTGTTTTTT.

The V gene is TRBV11-2, the J gene TRBJ2-6; D unclear. Germline V gene sequence: CDR1 SGHAT, CDR2 FQNNGV. CDR3 length: 19 amino acids. Trimming removed 1 base from V and 4 bases from J, with 20 bases in between. The CDR3 sequence: CASSLVDIPFDEGANVLTF. CDR3 DNA sequence: TGTGCCAGCAGCTTAGTCGACATCCCTTTCGATGAGGGGGCCAACGTCCTGACTTTC.

This clone was seen only a few times. V gene TRBV7-8 combines with J gene TRBJ1-3; 9 bases are shared with TRBD1. Germline trimming cut 2 bases from V and 0 bases from J; bases unmatched to any gene: 5. Per germline, CDR1 SGHVS and CDR2 FQNEAQ. The CDR3 consists of 17 residues. The CDR3 protein is CASSLRDRAISGNTIYF. CDR3 nucleotides: TGTGCCAGCAGCTTAAGGGACAGGGCCATCTCTGGAAACACCATATATTTT.

This sequence joins TRBV7-9 and TRBJ1-4; 7 bases match TRBD1. The ends lost 5 bases at V and 3 bases at J; junction bases unmatched: 3. The V gene's germline CDR1 is SEHNR and CDR2 FQNEAQ (reference sequence). The CDR3 totals 14 residues. The DNA for the CDR3 is TGTGCCAGCAGCCCAGGGGGGTCTAATGAAAAACTGTTTTTT. Translated, it gives CASSPGGSNEKLFF. Drawing the rest from reference TRBV7-9 and TRBJ1-4, the complete variable domain is DTGVSQNPRHKITKRGQNVTFRCDPISEHNRLYWYRQTLGQGPEFLTYFQNEAQLEKSRLLSDRFSAERPKGSFSTLEIQRTEQGDSAMYLCASSPGGSNEKLFFGSGTQLSVL.

The chain couples TRBV6-4 to TRBJ2-3; TRBD1 matches at 9 bases. CDR3 size: 14 residues. V dropped 4 bases and J dropped 3; count of bases not matched to a gene: 2. Per germline, CDR1 MRHNA and CDR2 SNTAGT. For the CDR3, the DNA is TGTGCCAGCAGTGGGGACAGGGAAACAGATACGCAGTATTTT. It encodes CASSGDRETDTQYF.

The chain employs TRBV6-5 and TRBJ1-2; tentative D call: TRBD1 (5 bases). Trimming shortened V by 6 bases and J by 3 bases, and 11 bases separated the two germline ends. The CDR3 spans 13 residues. The germline gives CDR1 MNHEY, CDR2 SVGAGI. The CDR3 here is CASRPTGYYGYTF. In DNA form, the CDR3 reads TGTGCCAGCAGGCCCACAGGCTACTATGGCTACACCTTC.